This TCR beta chain was captured in a study of shared clonotypes between healthy human individuals. Deep-level settings were used for running the assay. The assay was immunoSEQ multiplex PCR, and TCRdb's table has in-frame clones only and misses some. The sample consists of approximately 1,000,000 clones, 78% of them appearing once. A word on this clone: Its antigen is undetermined.

Germline V lookup: CDR1 SGHAT, CDR2 FQDESV (reference sequence). The CDR3 is 16 amino acids. Deletions cut 2 bases from V and 0 bases from J, with 13 bases between. Study-level results: Naive CD4 clonotypes overlapped across a few donors at roughly 4.5%. What naive subsets generally showed was a larger estimated richness than memory subsets showed.

Sequencing was done on a sample of memory CD4+ T cells from PBMCs. The subset was: CD45RA-negative fraction. This receptor was identified in a man aged 18 to 29 in good health. Some clones in this sample may be carry-over from other donors' samples. The V and J genes are TRBV11-1 and TRBJ1-1; perhaps TRBD1 as D (6 bases). DNA of the CDR3: TGTGCCAGCAGCTTATACAGGGAACACCTGAACACTGAAGCTTTCTTT. Translation gives CASSLYREHLNTEAFF. Drawing the rest from reference TRBV11-1 and TRBJ1-1, the complete variable domain is EAEVAQSPRYKITEKSQAVAFWCDPISGHATLYWYRQILGQGPELLVQFQDESVVDDSQLPKDRFSAERLKGVDSTLKIQPAELGDSAMYLCASSLYREHLNTEAFFGQGTRLTVV.